This is a list of T cell receptor beta chains from one sample in a study of T cells expressing NK-cell markers. For each CDR3 protein, TCRdb gives one entry from its re-call of the 5' RACE reads, without DNA. This sample's clone table lists roughly 350,000 distinct CDR3 sequences. Source material: blood T cells: a sorted CD56 or NKG2C T cell subset, CD4+ or CD8+ T cells, or bulk PBMC T cells (not recorded which). Receptors originate from a man aged 18-75 years in good health. Both conserved end residues are part of each CDR3. The size field is filled for only some rows; it gives once, few, many or a size class.

CDR3aa: CASSPRGQINQPQHF; v_gene: TRBV18; j_gene: TRBJ1-5; abundance: .
CDR3aa: CSAGGREGEKLFF; v_gene: TRBV29-1; j_gene: TRBJ1-4; abundance: .
CDR3aa: CASSRPGPPGTEAFF; v_gene: TRBV7-9; j_gene: TRBJ1-1; abundance: .
CDR3aa: CASSLEPDYGYTF; v_gene: TRBV7-8; j_gene: TRBJ1-2; abundance: .
CDR3aa: CASSLELNSPLHF; v_gene: TRBV7-9; j_gene: TRBJ1-6; abundance: .
CDR3aa: CASKPRTGYMQYF; v_gene: TRBV19; j_gene: TRBJ2-7; abundance: .
CDR3aa: CASGLGQGDTEAFF; v_gene: TRBV12-5; j_gene: TRBJ1-1; abundance: .
CDR3aa: CSVVGITAANSNQPQHF; v_gene: TRBV29-1; j_gene: TRBJ1-5; abundance: .
CDR3aa: CASSVGQAGTYNEQFF; v_gene: TRBV9; j_gene: TRBJ2-1; abundance: .
CDR3aa: CATAGGFRNTIYF; v_gene: TRBV7-9; j_gene: TRBJ1-3; abundance: .
CDR3aa: CASSLMSLNTEAFF; v_gene: TRBV7-2; j_gene: TRBJ1-1; abundance: .
CDR3aa: CSASRASGGHSTDTQYF; v_gene: TRBV20-1; j_gene: TRBJ2-3; abundance: .
CDR3aa: CASQRWGPDTQYF; v_gene: TRBV6-2/TRBV6-3; j_gene: TRBJ2-3; abundance: .
CDR3aa: CASRQNQGPTNEKLFF; v_gene: TRBV4-1; j_gene: TRBJ1-4; abundance: .
CDR3aa: CASSLANSKNTEAFF; v_gene: TRBV7-2; j_gene: TRBJ1-1; abundance: .
CDR3aa: CASSYDGQGNEKLFF; v_gene: TRBV6-5; j_gene: TRBJ1-4; abundance: .
CDR3aa: CSASMGARQPQHF; v_gene: TRBV20-1; j_gene: TRBJ1-5; abundance: .
CDR3aa: CASSQEGRGEKLFF; v_gene: TRBV3-1; j_gene: TRBJ1-4; abundance: .
CDR3aa: CASSLRAVNEQFF; v_gene: TRBV7-6; j_gene: TRBJ2-1; abundance: .
CDR3aa: CASSYRGYYTDTQYF; v_gene: TRBV2; j_gene: TRBJ2-3; abundance: .
CDR3aa: CASSLVRTGGVEQYF; v_gene: TRBV7-8; j_gene: TRBJ2-7; abundance: .
CDR3aa: CASSLVGFGNSPLHF; v_gene: TRBV7-3; j_gene: TRBJ1-6; abundance: .
CDR3aa: CASSPLGGVSYNEQFF; v_gene: TRBV11-2; j_gene: TRBJ2-1; abundance: .
CDR3aa: CASGTGRYYGYTF; v_gene: TRBV2; j_gene: TRBJ1-2; abundance: .
CDR3aa: CATSREFGVQYF; v_gene: TRBV15; j_gene: TRBJ2-4; abundance: .
CDR3aa: CASSATWSTNEKLFF; v_gene: TRBV6-1; j_gene: TRBJ1-4; abundance: .
CDR3aa: CASSLGADNSPLHF; v_gene: TRBV7-9; j_gene: TRBJ1-6; abundance: .
CDR3aa: CASSPDRGSTGYTF; v_gene: TRBV5-1; j_gene: TRBJ1-2; abundance: .
CDR3aa: CASSPGLGSGDTQYF; v_gene: TRBV5-1; j_gene: TRBJ2-3; abundance: .
CDR3aa: CASSWGDRTNQPQHF; v_gene: TRBV5-1; j_gene: TRBJ1-5; abundance: .
CDR3aa: CASRTGGVRATGELFF; v_gene: TRBV2; j_gene: TRBJ2-2; abundance: .
CDR3aa: CSASRYTRDGYTF; v_gene: TRBV20-1; j_gene: TRBJ1-2; abundance: .
CDR3aa: CSVTGQGANYGYTF; v_gene: TRBV29-1; j_gene: TRBJ1-2; abundance: .
CDR3aa: CASHLARGEAFF; v_gene: TRBV7-2; j_gene: TRBJ1-1; abundance: .
CDR3aa: CASSQQGAYTEAFF; v_gene: TRBV14; j_gene: TRBJ1-1; abundance: .
CDR3aa: CASKTRGDRYNEQFF; v_gene: TRBV5-4; j_gene: TRBJ2-1; abundance: .
CDR3aa: CASSTLDNYNEQFF; v_gene: TRBV6-1; j_gene: TRBJ2-1; abundance: .
CDR3aa: CASSRLSEWDKAQYF; v_gene: TRBV4-1; j_gene: TRBJ2-3; abundance: .
CDR3aa: CASSLVSGNIQETQYF; v_gene: TRBV7-9; j_gene: TRBJ2-5; abundance: .
CDR3aa: CASSFGSGRGPQHF; v_gene: TRBV12-3/TRBV12-4; j_gene: TRBJ1-5; abundance: .
CDR3aa: CSASRGQGARQPQHF; v_gene: TRBV20-1; j_gene: TRBJ1-5; abundance: medium-sized
CDR3aa: CASRITGRNTGELFF; v_gene: TRBV7-9; j_gene: TRBJ2-2; abundance: .
CDR3aa: CASSYSRDRGAQPQHF; v_gene: TRBV6-2/TRBV6-3; j_gene: TRBJ1-5; abundance: .
CDR3aa: CASSPRGSRQTFSGANVLTF; v_gene: TRBV12-3/TRBV12-4; j_gene: TRBJ2-6; abundance: .
CDR3aa: CASSYRLAGATNTGELFF; v_gene: TRBV6-5; j_gene: TRBJ2-2; abundance: .
CDR3aa: CASSVGLESSGANVLTF; v_gene: TRBV9; j_gene: TRBJ2-6; abundance: .
CDR3aa: CASKYGTSTDTQYF; v_gene: TRBV6-2/TRBV6-3; j_gene: TRBJ2-3; abundance: .
CDR3aa: CASSPPEYRVTSYEQYF; v_gene: TRBV12-3/TRBV12-4; j_gene: TRBJ2-7; abundance: .
CDR3aa: CSASGLAGRRSYNEQFF; v_gene: TRBV20-1; j_gene: TRBJ2-1; abundance: .
CDR3aa: CASRPRGNQPQHF; v_gene: TRBV12-3/TRBV12-4; j_gene: TRBJ1-5; abundance: .